This T cell receptor beta chain was captured by sequencing in a study of HIV-infected children after antiretroviral therapy interruption. Study background: Four children interrupted treatment; four stayed on continuous treatment.

Treatment defined: PENTA 11 planned treatment interruption arm or continuous ART arm. Naive CD4+ CD45RA+ CD45RO- T cells were sorted from thawed PBMCs. Germline V gene lookup returns CDR1 ENHRY and CDR2 SYGVKD. The length of the CDR3 is 15 residues. After removal of 4 bases from V and 2 bases from J, the junction contained 3 bases not matched to a gene. A 3' RACE protocol on RNA, with unique molecular identifiers, produced the TCR library. One entry per CDR3 protein, called by TCRdb with MiXCR from the 3' RACE reads. The data hold more than 85,000 distinct CDR3 sequences, with 6% to 8.5% observed a single time.

J is TRBJ1-1 and V is TRBV10-3; TRBD1 matches at 11 bases. The sequenced sample was CD45RA+ CD4+ T cells from PBMCs, pooled from several time points, obtained from a donor given antiretroviral therapy, either interrupted or continuous. Subset denoted: naive CD4+ CD45RA+ CD45RO- T cells. The receptor comes from a pool of human donors with HIV. The CDR3 reads CAISVGQGVNTEAFF. CDR3 in DNA: TGTGCCATCAGTGTGGGACAGGGGGTTAACACTGAAGCTTTCTTT.